Listed here are 23 T cell receptor beta chains from one sample, sequenced in a study of human T cells and chemical hapten exposure. Indicated time point: healthy volunteer bleed at 2 weeks. The authors extracted total RNA from unfractionated whole blood. TCRdb processed the RACE reads anew with MiXCR; each CDR3 protein has one entry. The sample yields 130,000 or so distinct CDR3 sequences, approximately 9.1% seen once. The sample taken for sequencing was whole blood. These receptors were taken from a male donor in good health. Some clones in this sample may be carry-over from other donors' samples.

This clonotype was seen a few times. The chain employs TRBV12-3 or TRBV12-4 and TRBJ2-3; 7 bases are a match to TRBD1. V gave up 5 bases and J gave up 3 bases; unmatched junction bases: 5. The CDR3 consists of 14 residues. CDR3 region: CASSAEGQTDTQYF. For the CDR3, the DNA is TGTGCCAGCAGTGCCGAGGGACAGACAGATACGCAGTATTTT.

V usage is TRBV10-3 and J usage is TRBJ2-7; 9 nucleotides align to TRBD1. V trimming: 6 bases; J trimming: 3 bases; junction bases outside the gene matches: 6. CDR3 length: 14 residues. The germline CDR1 and CDR2 sequences are ENHRY and SYGVKD. CDR3 amino acids: CAISQQGASYEQYF. The CDR3 DNA is TGTGCCATCAGCCAACAGGGGGCCAGCTACGAGCAGTACTTC.

V and J are TRBV12-3 or TRBV12-4 and TRBJ2-7; D is possibly TRBD1 or TRBD2 (5 bases each). V was shortened by 5 bases and J by 0 bases, with 23 bases between the two germline ends. The CDR3 covers 18 residues. CDR3 residues: CASSLAWGRLLHSYEQYF. DNA of the CDR3: TGTGCCAGCAGTCTCGCCTGGGGACGGCTCCTACACTCCTACGAGCAGTACTTC.

This clonotype was counted at least ten times. V usage is TRBV12-5 and J usage is TRBJ1-5, with unresolved D. Germline CDR1 is LGHNT and CDR2 is FRNRAP. CDR3 size: 16 residues. V lost 0 bases and J 4 bases, leaving 13 bases between the germline ends. CDR3 sequence (DNA): TGTGCTAGTGGTTTGGTTGCAGGTGATTATAATCAGCCCCAGCATTTT. Translation gives CASGLVAGDYNQPQHF.

This clonotype was counted many times. The rearrangement links TRBV10-3 to TRBJ2-3; no clear D gene. Per germline, CDR1 ENHRY and CDR2 SYGVKD. Trimming cost V 3 bases and J 2 bases, with 12 bases left between them. The CDR3 is 15 amino acids. The CDR3 sequence is CAISDDPPLTDTQYF. The CDR3 nucleotides are TGTGCCATCAGTGACGACCCCCCACTCACAGATACGCAGTATTTT.

This clonotype was counted once. Just one base apart from a much larger clone, this may be a read error. V gene TRBV6-5 combines with J gene TRBJ1-2; 9 nucleotides agree with TRBD1. The ends lost 6 bases at V and 4 bases at J; junction bases unmatched: 6. The CDR3 extends over 14 amino acids. Looked up from germline, CDR1 is MNHEY and CDR2 is SVGAGI. CDR3 protein: CASSLGQGVYGYTF. The CDR3 DNA follows: TGTGCCAGCAGCTTGGGACAGGGCGTCTATGGCTACACCTTC.

This chain links TRBV6-5 with TRBJ1-1; D is unresolved. The V gene's germline CDR1 is MNHEY and CDR2 SVGAGI. Trimming pared 2 bases from V and 3 bases from J, leaving 10 bases between. CDR3 length equals 14 residues. CDR3 region: CASSYSGEDTEAFF. In DNA form, the CDR3 reads TGTGCCAGCAGTTACAGTGGCGAGGACACTGAAGCTTTCTTT.

This clonotype has more than one count but fewer than ten. The chain joins TRBV7-9 to TRBJ2-7; 8 nucleotides line up with TRBD1. V was pared by 4 bases and J by 3 bases, with 8 bases of the junction left unmatched. The CDR3 covers 15 residues. Germline loops: CDR1 SEHNR, CDR2 FQNEAQ (reference sequence). The CDR3 DNA is TGTGCCAGCAGCTCGGACAGGGAGAAAGTCTACGAGCAGTACTTC. Protein: CASSSDREKVYEQYF. The full variable domain, with the rest looked up from reference TRBV7-9 and TRBJ2-7, is DTGVSQNPRHKITKRGQNVTFRCDPISEHNRLYWYRQTLGQGPEFLTYFQNEAQLEKSRLLSDRFSAERPKGSFSTLEIQRTEQGDSAMYLCASSSDREKVYEQYFGPGTRLTVT.

The V and J genes are TRBV27 and TRBJ1-5, with unresolved D. Germline V gene sequence: CDR1 MNHEY, CDR2 SMNVEV (reference sequence). The CDR3 extends over 13 amino acids. Trimming removed 5 bases at V and 4 bases at J, with 9 bases between. DNA for the CDR3: TGTGCCAGCAGTCCCCGGCCAAATCAGCCCCAGCATTTT. It is translated as CASSPRPNQPQHF.

This clonotype showed up just a few times. The J gene is TRBJ1-2, the V gene TRBV20-1; D gene unclear. The germline CDR1 and CDR2 sequences are DFQATT and SNEGSKA (reference sequence). Between the trimmed V and J ends, which lost 1 base and 3 bases, there was a span of 12 bases. This CDR3 comprises 14 residues. CDR3 amino acids: CSARGVWGDYGYTF. The CDR3 DNA reads as TGCAGTGCTAGAGGCGTCTGGGGTGACTATGGCTACACCTTC.

The table lists this clonotype with a few counts. V is TRBV30 and J is TRBJ1-4; 7 bases fit TRBD1. The germline V gene has CDR1 GTSNPN and CDR2 SVGIG (reference sequence). CDR3 length equals 15 residues. With V trimmed by 0 bases and J by 4 bases, 5 bases remained unmatched. Here the CDR3 DNA reads TGTGCCTGGAGTGTACGAAACAGGGGTAATGAAAAACTGTTTTTT. This sequence encodes CAWSVRNRGNEKLFF.

This clonotype has at least ten counts. The chain joins TRBV20-1 to TRBJ2-3, with D unclear. The CDR3 extends over 15 amino acids. Germline V gives CDR1 DFQATT, CDR2 SNEGSKA (reference sequence). Trimming took off 1 base at V and 0 bases at J, with 11 bases between the two ends. The CDR3 spells CSARVGLGSTDTQYF. The CDR3 DNA sequence: TGCAGTGCTAGAGTAGGGCTAGGTAGCACAGATACGCAGTATTTT.

V gene TRBV7-9 combines with J gene TRBJ1-2, with a possible D match to TRBD1 (5 bases). V was clipped by 5 bases and J by 8 bases, with 18 bases between them. The CDR3 totals 14 residues. The germline gives CDR1 SEHNR, CDR2 FQNEAQ (reference sequence). The DNA of the CDR3 is TGTGCCAGCAGCCCAAGTGAAGAGGGGAAAGGCTACACCTTC. Protein sequence: CASSPSEEGKGYTF.

This clonotype was seen repeatedly, ten times or more. V usage is TRBV7-8 and J usage is TRBJ1-5, with TRBD1 as a possible D gene (6 bases). From germline, CDR1 is SGHVS and CDR2 FQNEAQ. Trimming shortened V by 5 bases and J by 0 bases, and 14 bases separated the two germline ends. There are 16 residues in the CDR3. The CDR3 region has the DNA TGTGCCAGCAGCCCTAGGACAGTTTATAGCAATCAGCCCCAGCATTTT. Protein product: CASSPRTVYSNQPQHF.

This clonotype was recorded many times. V usage is TRBV4-2 and J usage is TRBJ2-3; 14 positions match TRBD2. J was trimmed by 5 bases and V by 0 bases; bases with no gene match: 10. The CDR3 consists of 19 residues. Germline CDR1 reads LGHNA; CDR2 reads YNFKEQ. This CDR3 is CASSQDKRLAGGQEDTQYF. DNA of the CDR3: TGTGCCAGCAGCCAAGATAAAAGACTAGCGGGAGGGCAGGAAGATACGCAGTATTTT.

Ten or more counts support this clonotype. The CDR3 sequence is CASSLEANTGELFF. CDR3 nucleotides: TGTGCCAGCAGCTTGGAAGCGAACACCGGGGAGCTGTTTTTT. V usage is TRBV5-6 and J usage is TRBJ2-2; no definite D call. CDR1 and CDR2 (germline): SGHDT, YYEEEE. This CDR3 comprises 14 residues. The ends were cut back, 0 bases at V and 0 bases at J, with 3 bases in the middle.

Concerning this clonotype itself: Germline is not matched at one junction end, which may reflect a read error. This chain connects TRBV23-1 to TRBJ2-2; possibly TRBD1 for D (6 bases). Being an ORF, TRBV23-1 has a function that is uncertain. CDR3 length: 15 amino acids. As DNA, the CDR3 is TGCGCCAACAGTCAACCGGGACAACCCACCGGGGAGCTGTTTTTT. Amino acids: CANSQPGQPTGELFF.

This clonotype was found a few times. The rearrangement joins TRBV7-9 to TRBJ2-1, with a tentative D call TRBD1 (5 bases). The CDR3 covers 14 residues. V was clipped by 1 base and J by 8 bases, with 12 bases between them. Looked up from germline, CDR1 is SEHNR and CDR2 is FQNEAQ (reference sequence). The CDR3 region has the DNA TGTGCCAGCAGCTTAGACAGGTCGGGCGATGAGCAGTTCTTC. This codes for CASSLDRSGDEQFF. Combining the CDR3 with reference TRBV7-9 and TRBJ2-1 gives the whole variable domain DTGVSQNPRHKITKRGQNVTFRCDPISEHNRLYWYRQTLGQGPEFLTYFQNEAQLEKSRLLSDRFSAERPKGSFSTLEIQRTEQGDSAMYLCASSLDRSGDEQFFGPGTRLTVL.

The sample holds a few counts of this clonotype. This rearrangement joins TRBV6-6 to TRBJ1-1; the match to TRBD1 covers 12 bases. Losses at the gene ends were 0 bases for V and 6 bases for J; bases not matched to a gene: 5. This CDR3 is built from 16 residues. Germline assignment: CDR1 MNHNY and CDR2 SVGAGI (reference sequence). As DNA, the CDR3 is TGTGCCAGCAGTTACTCGGACGGGACAGGGGGCGCTGAAGCTTTCTTT. Protein: CASSYSDGTGGAEAFF.

This clonotype was picked up many times. The gene calls are TRBV4-1 and TRBJ2-2, with unresolved D. CDR3 size: 18 residues. V was pared by 3 bases and J by 0 bases, with 17 bases between. Per germline, CDR1 MGHRA and CDR2 YSYEKL. The CDR3 protein is CASSHSSQAFANTGELFF. DNA for the CDR3: TGCGCCAGCAGCCATTCCTCCCAGGCTTTCGCGAACACCGGGGAGCTGTTTTTT.

This clonotype was detected once. A much larger clone is a single base away; this may be a read error. The CDR3 here is CASSADRAPFDNQPQHF. CDR3 DNA sequence: TGTGCCAGCAGTGCGGACAGGGCCCCTTTCGACAATCAGCCCCAGCATTTT. V and J are TRBV6-1 and TRBJ1-5, with 8 bases that match TRBD1. The CDR3 loop spans 17 amino acids. J was trimmed by 3 bases and V by 4 bases; bases with no gene match: 11. CDR1 MNHNS and CDR2 SASEGT come from the germline V gene.

V usage is TRBV20-1 and J usage is TRBJ2-5; TRBD1 aligns across 8 bases. Germline V gene sequence: CDR1 DFQATT, CDR2 SNEGSKA (reference sequence). J was trimmed by 2 bases and V by 5 bases; bases with no gene match: 10. This CDR3 comprises 15 residues. This CDR3 is CSAWSRGQEQETQYF. CDR3 bases: TGCAGTGCTTGGTCCCGGGGACAGGAGCAAGAGACCCAGTACTTC.

The chain combines TRBV28 with TRBJ1-4; D unclear. Trimming cost V 3 bases and J 0 bases, with 11 bases left between them. This CDR3 is built from 16 residues. Germline V CDR1 and CDR2: MDHEN, SYDVKM. This CDR3 is CASSLEISATNEKLFF. CDR3 nucleotide sequence: TGTGCCAGCAGTTTGGAGATATCTGCAACTAATGAAAAACTGTTTTTT.